This T cell receptor beta chain was identified during a study of cytomegalovirus exposure and HLA in healthy donors. In the PCR, 60 Vbeta and 13 Jbeta primers were used. TCRdb keeps only in-frame clones here, not all; method: immunoSEQ multiplex PCR. The data contain roughly 150,000 clones, roughly 70% of them singletons. Germline V lookup: CDR1 ENHRY, CDR2 SYGVKD. This CDR3 contains 15 residues. Trimming cost V 3 bases and J 1 base; bases outside gene matches: 4. The sequence was collected from a human donor in good health. Sequenced sample: PBMCs. The chain combines TRBV10-3 with TRBJ2-3; 7 nucleotides agree with TRBD2. In DNA, the CDR3 is TGTGCCATCAGTGACCCTAGCGGACGCACAGATACGCAGTATTTT. Translating it yields CAISDPSGRTDTQYF.